These 25 T cell receptor beta chains originate from one sample sequenced in a study of breast tumors, draining lymph nodes, adjacent tissues. Axillary draining lymph nodes of breast cancer patients supplied the node samples. TCRdb reprocessed the multiplex PCR reads via MiXCR and lists one record per CDR3 protein. The repertoire includes fewer than 250,000 distinct CDR3 sequences, about 32% of them detected once, and 1.3% to 1.5% sits in the top ten. Sequencing input: axillary lymph node tissue. Receptor source: a female donor with breast cancer. Some clones in this sample may be carry-over from other donors' samples.

The chain has TRBV5-1 and TRBJ1-2; no reliable D call. The length of the CDR3 is 15 residues. The germline V gene encodes CDR1 SGHRS and CDR2 YFSETQ. V lost 1 base and J 12 bases, leaving 22 bases between the germline ends. CDR3 in amino acids: CASSLTAGLSSGNTF. The CDR3 DNA sequence: TGCGCCAGCAGCTTGACCGCAGGACTGAGCTCTGGAAACACCTTC.

This clonotype occurred many times. This rearrangement joins TRBV7-6 to TRBJ2-7, with 8 bases matching TRBD1. After removal of 5 bases from V and 4 bases from J, the junction contained 10 bases not matched to a gene. The length of the CDR3 is 15 residues. The germline CDR1 and CDR2 sequences are SGHVS and FNYEAQ. The CDR3 nucleotides are TGTGCCAGCAGCACCCCGACAGGGGACGGTTACGAGCAGTACTTC. Its translation: CASSTPTGDGYEQYF.

This clonotype was counted ten times or more. The chain joins TRBV9 to TRBJ2-3, with D perhaps given as TRBD1 or TRBD2 (6 bases each). Trimming removed 3 bases from V and 6 bases from J, with 11 bases in between. This CDR3 is 13 amino acids long. Germline V gives CDR1 SGDLS, CDR2 YYNGEE. The CDR3 nucleotides read TGTGCCAGCAGCGAAGGGGGAGGTGATACGCAGTATTTT. This codes for CASSEGGGDTQYF.

About this clonotype itself: In this CDR3 the conserved last residue, phenylalanine or tryptophan, is missing, so a read error is likely. V and J are TRBV20-1 and TRBJ2-2; 10 nucleotides align to TRBD2. Germline-derived CDR1 and CDR2 are DFQATT and SNEGSKA (reference sequence). The V gene end was trimmed by 2 bases and the J gene end by 6 bases; junction bases not matched to a gene: 3. The CDR3 is made up of 14 amino acids. DNA for the CDR3: TGCAGTGCTAGACAGCGGGAGGGCCCCGGGGAGCTGTTTCTT. Its protein product is CSARQREGPGELFL.

As to this clonotype: This may stem from a read error, because a much larger clone lies one nucleotide away. The chain employs TRBV6-4 and TRBJ2-7; D tentatively reads TRBD1 or TRBD2 (6 bases each). With 8 bases removed from V and 3 bases from J, the gap between germline ends came to 20 bases. Germline V CDR1 and CDR2: MRHNA, SNTAGT. This CDR3 comprises 15 residues. The CDR3 region is CASGQGPGAIYEQYF. CDR3 nucleotide sequence: TGTGCCAGCGGTCAGGGGCCGGGGGCGATCTACGAGCAGTACTTC.

This clonotype was counted at least ten times. The rearrangement links TRBV11-3 to TRBJ1-6; the D is unclear. Trimming took 0 bases from V and 12 from J, leaving 9 bases between them. Germline V lookup: CDR1 SGHNT, CDR2 YENEEA. The CDR3 runs to 13 residues. The CDR3 bases are TGTGCCAGCAGCTTAGATTTGGGTGGACCCCTCCACTTT. Translating gives CASSLDLGGPLHF. The full variable domain, in which reference TRBV11-3 and TRBJ1-6 provide the parts outside the CDR3, is EAGVVQSPRYKIIEKKQPVAFWCNPISGHNTLYWYLQNLGQGPELLIRYENEEAVDDSQLPKDRFSAERLKGVDSTLKIQPAELGDSAVYLCASSLDLGGPLHFGNGTRLTVT.

This clonotype showed up just a few times. Just one base apart from a much larger clone, this may be a read error. The V gene is TRBV6-6, the J gene TRBJ2-3; tentatively, D is TRBD2 (6 bases). There are 14 residues in the CDR3. Germline V gene data show CDR1 as MNHNY and CDR2 as SVGAGI (reference sequence). Trimming left V 8 bases short and J 1 base short, with 13 bases between. For the CDR3, the DNA is TGTGCCAGCGCTCCGGCTAGCGGCACAGATACGCAGTATTTT. It translates to CASAPASGTDTQYF.

This clonotype appeared a few times. A junction boundary mismatches the germline segment, possibly from a read error. The gene calls are TRBV6-2 or TRBV6-3 and TRBJ2-5; D call uncertain. Germline V gives CDR1 MNHEY, CDR2 SVGEGT. The CDR3 runs 15 residues. The CDR3 bases are TGTGCCAGCAGTCACTCGAGCCTCAGACAAGAGACCCAGTACTTC. It encodes CASSHSSLRQETQYF.

This clonotype was recorded only once. The chain joins TRBV7-9 to TRBJ1-1; D possibly corresponds to TRBD1 (5 bases). The CDR3 spans 14 residues. V gave up 4 bases and J gave up 6 bases, with 15 bases separating them. In germline, CDR1 is SEHNR, CDR2 FQNEAQ (reference sequence). The CDR3 DNA sequence: TGTGCCAGCAGCTGGGCAGGGATCAACGCTGAAGCTTTCTTT. Its translation is CASSWAGINAEAFF.

Here the CDR3 reads CASSSGQGADTQYF. As DNA, the CDR3 is TGTGCCAGCAGCTCGGGACAGGGGGCAGATACGCAGTATTTT. The V call is TRBV6-6, the J call TRBJ2-3; 11 bases align to TRBD1. Germline V CDR1 and CDR2: MNHNY, SVGAGI (reference sequence). J was trimmed by 4 bases and V by 6 bases; bases with no gene match: 3. This CDR3 region has 14 residues.

This clonotype was seen many times. The chain employs TRBV11-2 and TRBJ2-1; tentatively, D is TRBD1 (6 bases). The CDR3 covers 19 residues. Germline-derived CDR1 and CDR2 are SGHAT and FQNNGV. The V end was cut by 4 bases, the J end by 1 base, with 23 bases between. The chain's CDR3 is CASSSFFGRIQGSYNEQFF. The CDR3 coding sequence is TGTGCCAGCAGCTCCTTCTTTGGTCGAATACAGGGTTCCTACAATGAGCAGTTCTTC.

In regard to this clonotype: A much more abundant neighbour one base away suggests this may be a read error. V and J are TRBV6-6 and TRBJ2-2; 11 nucleotides line up with TRBD2. Germline V gene lookup returns CDR1 MNHNY and CDR2 SVGAGI (reference sequence). This CDR3 has 17 residues. The trim removed 2 bases at V and 3 bases at J, leaving 5 bases unmatched. The CDR3 loop reads CASSYRTSGLDTGELFF. CDR3 in DNA: TGTGCCAGCAGTTACAGGACTAGCGGGTTGGACACCGGGGAGCTGTTTTTT.

Ten or more counts support this clonotype. The rearrangement links TRBV29-1 to TRBJ2-7; TRBD1 might be the D (5 bases). Germline CDR1 is SQVTM and CDR2 is ANQGSEA. Trimming left V 2 bases short and J 3 bases short, with 11 bases between. The CDR3 spans 13 residues. CDR3 DNA: TGCAGCGTTGAAACAGGTCCAGGCTACGAGCAGTACTTC. Residues: CSVETGPGYEQYF.

There are many counts of this clonotype. The chain uses TRBV4-2 and TRBJ2-7, with D possibly TRBD2 on 7 matching bases. Trimming took 7 bases from V and 4 from J, leaving 14 bases between them. CDR1 and CDR2 from the germline V gene are LGHNA and YNFKEQ. The CDR3 has 13 residues. CDR3 nucleotides: TGTGCCAGCACTAGCGGAGGGGGGTACGAGCAGTACTTC. Residues: CASTSGGGYEQYF.

This clonotype was seen at least ten times. The genes are TRBV6-1 and TRBJ1-2; maybe TRBD1 (5 bases). The CDR3 has 15 residues. CDR1 and CDR2 (germline): MNHNS, SASEGT. The V and J ends lost 5 bases and 5 bases respectively, with 18 bases between them. CDR3: CASSSRQGRVYGYTF. The CDR3 DNA reads TGTGCCAGCAGTTCCCGGCAGGGAAGAGTTTATGGCTACACCTTC.

This chain connects TRBV6-6 to TRBJ2-2, with 8 bases identical to TRBD2. Germline lookup yields CDR1 MNHNY and CDR2 SVGAGI (reference sequence). The CDR3 runs to 18 residues. The V gene end was trimmed by 0 bases and the J gene end by 5 bases; junction bases not matched to a gene: 11. The DNA for the CDR3 is TGTGCCAGCAGTTACTCACGGGGCGGGAGGCTTTATACCGGGGAGCTGTTTTTT. This sequence encodes CASSYSRGGRLYTGELFF.

This chain connects TRBV19 to TRBJ1-5; 9 nucleotides line up with TRBD1. V trimming: 4 bases; J trimming: 14 bases; junction bases outside the gene matches: 9. The germline V gene encodes CDR1 LNHDA and CDR2 SQIVND (reference sequence). There are 13 residues in the CDR3. For the CDR3, the DNA is TGTGCCAGTAGTAGGGACAGGGATCGCTACGAGCATTTT. It encodes CASSRDRDRYEHF. The entire variable domain, with the rest obtained from reference TRBV19 and TRBJ1-5, is as follows: DGGITQSPKYLFRKEGQNVTLSCEQNLNHDAMYWYRQDPGQGLRLIYYSQIVNDFQKGDIAEGYSVSREKKESFPLTVTSAQKNPTAFYLCASSRDRDRYEHFGDGTRLSIL.

The chain employs TRBV5-1 and TRBJ1-3; possible D gene TRBD1, 5 bases. Trimming removed 4 bases from V and 11 bases from J, with 19 bases in between. The germline V gene encodes CDR1 SGHRS and CDR2 YFSETQ. The CDR3 is made up of 14 amino acids. In DNA form, the CDR3 reads TGCGCCAGCAGCCCGGCGGGGCTGGTAAGCTCCATATATTTT. It translates to CASSPAGLVSSIYF. The full variable domain, in which reference TRBV5-1 and TRBJ1-3 provide the parts outside the CDR3, is KAGVTQTPRYLIKTRGQQVTLSCSPISGHRSVSWYQQTPGQGLQFLFEYFSETQRNKGNFPGRFSGRQFSNSRSEMNVSTLELGDSALYLCASSPAGLVSSIYFGEGSWLTVV.

This clonotype was seen at least ten times. The V gene is TRBV27, the J gene TRBJ1-5, with 8 bases matching TRBD1. The length of the CDR3 is 15 residues. Per the germline V gene, CDR1 is MNHEY and CDR2 is SMNVEV (reference sequence). V trimming: 4 bases; J trimming: 6 bases; junction bases outside the gene matches: 8. As DNA, the CDR3 is TGTGCCAGCAGTTCTAGACAGGGGCCGGGTCAGCCCCAGCATTTT. Amino acid sequence: CASSSRQGPGQPQHF.

Worth noting for this clonotype: This clone may be a read error of a much larger clone one base away. The chain links TRBV6-5 to TRBJ2-7; unclear D gene. Germline-derived CDR1 and CDR2 are MNHEY and SVGAGI. CDR3 size: 15 residues. V lost 0 bases and J lost 0, with 9 bases in between. The CDR3, as DNA: TGTGCCAGCAGTTACTCGGTGGAAAGCTCCTACGAGCAGTACTTC. Its translation: CASSYSVESSYEQYF.

This clonotype was seen at least ten times. J is TRBJ2-1 and V is TRBV20-1, with a weak D call TRBD2 (5 bases). From germline, CDR1 is DFQATT and CDR2 SNEGSKA (reference sequence). The CDR3 loop spans 14 amino acids. V lost 6 bases and J lost 0, with 12 bases in between. As DNA, the CDR3 is TGCAGTGCCGGGGTTGCGAACTCCTACAATGAGCAGTTCTTC. Its translation: CSAGVANSYNEQFF.

This clonotype has a handful of counts. Since no conserved phenylalanine or tryptophan closes the CDR3, a read error is the likely cause. The limits of the CDR3 on the DNA are not certain, so only TCRdb's listed CDR3 is given. The chain recombines TRBV20-1 with TRBJ1-6. The CDR3 is 8 residues long, counting both termini. Germline V gives CDR1 DFQATT, CDR2 SNEGSKA (reference sequence). The CDR3 reads CSASFGTV.

In its sample, this clonotype was seen many times. The V call is TRBV6-6, the J call TRBJ2-5; 8 bases fit TRBD1. The V gene's germline CDR1 is MNHNY and CDR2 SVGAGI (reference sequence). This CDR3 has 16 amino acids. V dropped 10 bases and J dropped 5; count of bases not matched to a gene: 18. The CDR3 DNA reads TGTGCCACCAATTCAGGGGGCGGACCCACCGAGGAGACCCAGTACTTC. Translation: CATNSGGGPTEETQYF.

The chain is built from TRBV12-3 or TRBV12-4 and TRBJ1-6; D uncertain. CDR3 length equals 12 residues. Trimming took off 6 bases at V and 9 bases at J, with 9 bases between the two ends. The CDR3 reads CASSPTSSPLHF. In nucleotides, the CDR3 is TGTGCCAGCAGCCCTACAAGTTCACCCCTCCACTTT.

Comments on this clonotype: Being one base from a much bigger clone, this may be a read error. The genes are TRBV4-2 and TRBJ1-3, with 7 bases lining up with TRBD1. This CDR3 comprises 15 residues. The germline V gene has CDR1 LGHNA and CDR2 YNFKEQ. The CDR3 DNA follows: TGTGCCTGCAGCCAAGATCAGGGGGGTGGAAACACCATATATTTT. Residues: CACSQDQGGGNTIYF.